The 14 T cell receptor beta chains below were found in one sample sequenced in a study of shared clonotypes between healthy human individuals. Repertoires were generated with immunoSEQ multiplex PCR, while TCRdb's copy carries only in-frame clones and drops some. The table has about 79,000 clones, about 64% seen once; the top ten hold around 50%. Sequenced sample: memory CD8+ T cells sorted from blood. Stated subset: CD45RO+ cells pooled with CCR7-negative TemRA cells. These receptor sequences come from a man younger than 45 in good health.

The chain couples TRBV19 to TRBJ1-5, with D possibly matching TRBD1 (5 bases). V was shortened by 7 bases and J by 2 bases, with 18 bases between the two germline ends. The CDR3 has 16 residues. CDR1 and CDR2 (germline): LNHDA, SQIVND (reference sequence). The CDR3 DNA follows: TGTGCCAGTAAGGCCACTGATCAAGGGGGCAATCAGCCCCAGCATTTT. It translates to CASKATDQGGNQPQHF. Combining the CDR3 with reference TRBV19 and TRBJ1-5 gives the whole variable domain DGGITQSPKYLFRKEGQNVTLSCEQNLNHDAMYWYRQDPGQGLRLIYYSQIVNDFQKGDIAEGYSVSREKKESFPLTVTSAQKNPTAFYLCASKATDQGGNQPQHFGDGTRLSIL.

CDR3 in amino acids: CASSLFLTGTEAFF. The CDR3 DNA is TGTGCCAGCAGCTTATTCCTGACAGGCACTGAAGCTTTCTTT. The chain links TRBV11-2 to TRBJ1-1; a weak D match, TRBD1 (6 bases). CDR1 SGHAT and CDR2 FQNNGV come from the germline V gene. With 2 bases removed from V and 4 bases from J, the gap between germline ends came to 11 bases. The CDR3 has 14 amino acids.

This sequence joins TRBV2 and TRBJ2-3; TRBD2 matches 9 bases. CDR3 length: 19 amino acids. Germline lookup yields CDR1 SNHLY and CDR2 FYNNEI. V was clipped by 7 bases and J by 1 base; unmatched bases: 18. The CDR3 DNA reads as TGTGCCAGCAAAAATATTGTTGGCGGGAGGGGGTACGGCACAGATACGCAGTATTTT. Translated: CASKNIVGGRGYGTDTQYF.

This clone was detected many times. The chain is built from TRBV28 and TRBJ1-2; TRBD1 matches at 7 bases. The CDR3 is 16 amino acids. Germline V lookup: CDR1 MDHEN, CDR2 SYDVKM. The V segment lost 5 bases and the J segment 4 bases; nucleotides outside the gene matches: 13. CDR3 nucleotide sequence: TGTGCCAGCAGTCAAAGGACAGGAACGGTGGGCTATGGCTACACCTTC. This gives the protein CASSQRTGTVGYGYTF.

The genes are TRBV28 and TRBJ2-6; tentatively, D is TRBD1 or TRBD2 (5 bases each). Per germline, CDR1 MDHEN and CDR2 SYDVKM. Trimming took 5 bases from V and 2 from J, leaving 19 bases between them. The CDR3 spans 18 residues. The CDR3 sequence is CASSPRPGARAGANVLTF. CDR3 nucleotides: TGTGCCAGCAGTCCACGCCCCGGGGCGAGGGCTGGGGCCAACGTCCTGACTTTC.

CDR3 in amino acids: CATFGTEYNEQFF. CDR3 coding DNA: TGTGCCACCTTCGGGACAGAGTACAATGAGCAGTTCTTC. The chain uses TRBV5-6 and TRBJ2-1; 7 positions match TRBD1. V lost 9 bases and J lost 4; bases outside the gene matches: 7. In germline, CDR1 is SGHDT, CDR2 YYEEEE. The CDR3 runs 13 residues.

The chain uses TRBV27 and TRBJ1-1; D gene unclear. Germline CDR1 MNHEY, CDR2 SMNVEV (reference sequence). The CDR3 is made up of 15 amino acids. V lost 4 bases and J lost 9, with 21 bases in between. CDR3 amino acids: CASSSSSPPRNKAFF. The CDR3 nucleotides read TGTGCCAGCAGTTCATCCTCCCCGCCTCGGAACAAAGCTTTCTTT.

This clone turned up a few times. This sequence joins TRBV7-2 and TRBJ1-2, with D unclear. Germline V gene data show CDR1 as SGHTA and CDR2 as FQGNSA. The CDR3 is 16 residues long. The V and J ends lost 1 base and 4 bases respectively, with 16 bases between them. As DNA, the CDR3 is TGTGCCAGCAGCTTAGATGGAGGGAACCCCCTCTATGGCTACACCTTC. Encoded protein: CASSLDGGNPLYGYTF.

The V gene is TRBV27, the J gene TRBJ2-1; a weak D match, TRBD1 (5 bases). The germline V gene encodes CDR1 MNHEY and CDR2 SMNVEV (reference sequence). Deletions cut 2 bases from V and 9 bases from J, with 8 bases between. The CDR3 totals 12 residues. The CDR3 sequence: CASSLQGSEQFF. CDR3 nucleotide sequence: TGTGCCAGCAGTTTACAGGGAAGTGAGCAGTTCTTC.

The genes are TRBV5-5 and TRBJ2-1; the match to TRBD2 covers 7 bases. V was clipped by 2 bases and J by 5 bases; unmatched bases: 7. Per germline, CDR1 SGHKS and CDR2 YYEKEE (reference sequence). There are 15 residues in the CDR3. The CDR3 protein is CASSLYLAGNNEQFF. Here the CDR3 DNA reads TGTGCCAGCAGCTTATACTTAGCGGGTAACAATGAGCAGTTCTTC.

This clone was observed many times. The V call is TRBV4-3, the J call TRBJ1-1; D possibly corresponds to TRBD1 (5 bases). CDR1 LGHNA and CDR2 YSLEER come from the germline V gene. With 5 bases removed from V and 1 base from J, the gap between germline ends came to 11 bases. The CDR3 sequence is 14 residues long. The CDR3 DNA reads as TGCGCCAGCAGCACGGGACTCTCGAACACTGAAGCTTTCTTT. It specifies CASSTGLSNTEAFF.

This clone came up many times. The V and J genes are TRBV4-1 and TRBJ1-1, with D possibly matching TRBD1 (5 bases). Looked up from germline, CDR1 is MGHRA and CDR2 is YSYEKL. The V end was cut by 3 bases, the J end by 2 bases, with 10 bases between. The CDR3 extends over 14 amino acids. CDR3 protein: CASSQRGANTEAFF. The DNA for the CDR3 is TGCGCCAGCAGCCAGAGGGGTGCCAACACTGAAGCTTTCTTT.

The V and J genes are TRBV5-1 and TRBJ2-1; D gene uncertain. The CDR3 sequence is 14 residues long. Germline V gene sequence: CDR1 SGHRS, CDR2 YFSETQ. Between the trimmed V and J ends, which lost 4 bases and 5 bases, there was a span of 13 bases. The CDR3 sequence is CASSILVGNNEQFF. The CDR3 DNA is TGCGCCAGCAGCATATTGGTAGGGAACAATGAGCAGTTCTTC.

This clone was seen a single time. V and J are TRBV7-3 and TRBJ2-3, with 9 positions matching TRBD2. Looked up from germline, CDR1 is SGHTA and CDR2 is FQGTGA. The CDR3 sequence is 15 residues long. V shed 2 bases, J shed 3 bases, and the junction held 3 bases outside the gene matches. The CDR3 reads CASSLYLAGTDTQYF. The CDR3 nucleotides read TGTGCCAGCAGCTTATATCTAGCGGGAACAGATACGCAGTATTTT.